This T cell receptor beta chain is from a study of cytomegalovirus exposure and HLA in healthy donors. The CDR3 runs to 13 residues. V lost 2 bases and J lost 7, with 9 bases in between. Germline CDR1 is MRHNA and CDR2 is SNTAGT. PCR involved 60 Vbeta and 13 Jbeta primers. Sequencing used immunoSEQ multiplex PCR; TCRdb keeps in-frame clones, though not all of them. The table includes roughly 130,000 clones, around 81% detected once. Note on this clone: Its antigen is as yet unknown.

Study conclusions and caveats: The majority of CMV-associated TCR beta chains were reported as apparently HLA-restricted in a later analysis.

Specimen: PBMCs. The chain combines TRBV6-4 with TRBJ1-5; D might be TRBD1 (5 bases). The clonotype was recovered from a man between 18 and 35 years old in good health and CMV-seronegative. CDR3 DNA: TGTGCCAGCAGTGACGGGGGAGGACAGCCCCAGCATTTT. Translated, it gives CASSDGGGQPQHF.